Reported below is one T cell receptor (beta chain). Its target is not known. The naive CD8 subset, CD45RO-negative cells positively selected for CCR7, excluded terminally differentiated effector memory CD45RA+ cells. The source of the sample is a study of shared clonotypes between healthy human individuals. General study points: Depth of sequencing was expected to influence donor clonotype sharing. Naive subsets typically showed greater estimated richness than memory subsets. Although depth was large, rarefaction showed that sequencing of the sorted subsets was incomplete.

Deep level was the assay's run setting. This table comes from immunoSEQ multiplex PCR, and its TCRdb copy is limited to in-frame clones, with some not included. Among nearly 2 million clones listed, about 94% were seen once. This clonotype was obtained from a man younger than 35 in good health. Sequencing used naive CD8+ T cells sorted from blood.

CDR3 nucleotides: TGTGCCAGCCTAGACAGACAGAGGAACACTGAAGCTTTCTTT. Residues: CASLDRQRNTEAFF. This chain uses TRBV19 with TRBJ1-1, with D possibly being TRBD1 (5 bases). V was cut by 9 bases and J by 1 base, with 15 bases left in between. Germline V lookup: CDR1 LNHDA, CDR2 SQIVND (reference sequence). The CDR3 contains 14 residues.